This TCR beta chain appears in the sequencing data of a study of long-term antiretroviral therapy in people with HIV. The CDR3 length is 15 residues. The germline CDR1 and CDR2 sequences are LNHDA and SQIVND (reference sequence). The V gene end was trimmed by 1 base and the J gene end by 4 bases; junction bases not matched to a gene: 3. Sequencing relied on immunoSEQ assay v3.0, run at survey level. Libraries were prepared by immunoSEQ multiplex PCR; TCRdb keeps only in-frame clonotypes and omits some of them. The table records around 14,000 clones, around 80% of them present only once. This material consisted of unsorted PBMCs, taken 1.3 years before starting antiretroviral therapy. The origin of this receptor is a man aged 35-49 years with HIV. V gene TRBV19 combines with J gene TRBJ2-1, with TRBD2 matching over 8 bases. Here the CDR3 reads CASSIVAGPYNEQFF. In DNA form, the CDR3 reads TGTGCCAGTAGTATAGTAGCGGGGCCTTACAATGAGCAGTTCTTC.